The 24 T cell receptor beta chains in this list originate from one sample, sequenced in a study of cytomegalovirus exposure and HLA in healthy donors. The repertoire was sequenced with immunoSEQ multiplex PCR; TCRdb's copy has only in-frame clones and lacks some. The sample shows tens of thousands of clones, 91% of them seen only once. The specimen sequenced was PBMCs. The receptors here all came from a man between 18 and 35 years old in good health and CMV-seronegative.

This clone was recorded once. In DNA, the CDR3 is TGTGCCAGCAGCTTACGGGGAGGGAACAATGAGCAGTTCTTC. Its translation is CASSLRGGNNEQFF. This chain connects TRBV7-3 to TRBJ2-1; TRBD2 agrees at 7 bases. V was clipped by 2 bases and J by 5 bases; unmatched bases: 3. The CDR3 spans 14 residues. From germline, CDR1 is SGHTA and CDR2 FQGTGA.

This chain joins TRBV6-1 and TRBJ2-7; 7 nucleotides agree with TRBD1. Trimming removed 2 bases from V and 0 bases from J; junction bases left unmatched: 4. Germline CDR1 is MNHNS and CDR2 is SASEGT. This CDR3 spans 15 amino acids. CDR3 DNA: TGTGCCAGCAGTGAATCCAGGGACAGCTCCTACGAGCAGTACTTC. Translating gives CASSESRDSSYEQYF.

This clone came up a few times. The J gene is TRBJ1-3, the V gene TRBV9; no clear D gene. V was clipped by 0 bases and J by 2 bases, with 15 bases between them. The CDR3 is made up of 17 amino acids. Germline V gene lookup returns CDR1 SGDLS and CDR2 YYNGEE. The chain's CDR3 is CASSVGLLAKPGNTIYF. In DNA form, the CDR3 reads TGTGCCAGCAGCGTAGGGTTACTCGCCAAGCCTGGAAACACCATATATTTT.

The V call is TRBV19, the J call TRBJ2-1; 8 bases line up with TRBD2. This CDR3 is built from 18 residues. V gave up 0 bases and J gave up 1 base; unmatched junction bases: 8. Germline CDR1 is LNHDA and CDR2 is SQIVND (reference sequence). The CDR3 loop reads CASSIDRGGARSYNEQFF. CDR3 in DNA: TGTGCCAGTAGTATAGATCGGGGGGGAGCGAGGTCCTACAATGAGCAGTTCTTC.

The chain couples TRBV5-6 to TRBJ1-1; D unclear. The CDR3 runs to 14 residues. Trimming removed 2 bases from V and 1 base from J, with 9 bases in between. Germline assignment: CDR1 SGHDT and CDR2 YYEEEE. In nucleotides, the CDR3 is TGTGCCAGCAGCTTCCTCCCAGGGAACACTGAAGCTTTCTTT. This encodes CASSFLPGNTEAFF.

The chain employs TRBV25-1 and TRBJ2-3, with TRBD1 as a possible D gene (5 bases). The CDR3 is 14 residues long. Trimming removed 4 bases from V and 3 bases from J, with 11 bases in between. Germline V lookup: CDR1 MGHDK, CDR2 SYGVNS. The chain's CDR3 is CASSGRQTTDTQYF. The DNA for the CDR3 is TGTGCCAGCAGTGGGCGACAGACTACAGATACGCAGTATTTT.

V gene TRBV4-1 combines with J gene TRBJ2-7; the match to TRBD2 covers 7 bases. J was trimmed by 5 bases and V by 3 bases; bases with no gene match: 10. This CDR3 region has 15 residues. The germline V gene encodes CDR1 MGHRA and CDR2 YSYEKL. The CDR3 reads CASSHEIGRYDEQYF. In DNA form, the CDR3 reads TGCGCCAGCAGCCACGAAATCGGGAGGTACGACGAGCAGTACTTC.

The chain is built from TRBV6-5 and TRBJ2-2, with D perhaps TRBD2 (6 bases). Trimming took 6 bases from V and 4 from J, leaving 12 bases between them. There are 14 residues in the CDR3. Germline V gene sequence: CDR1 MNHEY, CDR2 SVGAGI. The CDR3 is CASRDAGFTGELFF. For the CDR3, the DNA is TGTGCCAGCAGGGACGCGGGGTTCACCGGGGAGCTGTTTTTT.

The V gene is TRBV7-2, the J gene TRBJ2-1; 9 bases are shared with TRBD2. V shed 3 bases and J 2 bases; nucleotides not matched to a gene: 5. Germline CDR1 reads SGHTA; CDR2 reads FQGNSA. This CDR3 is 16 amino acids long. This chain's CDR3 is CASSFYSGGPYNEQFF. CDR3 in DNA: TGTGCCAGCAGCTTTTACAGCGGGGGGCCCTACAATGAGCAGTTCTTC.

The chain is built from TRBV7-3 and TRBJ2-2; no definite D call. The germline V and J ends were trimmed by 3 bases and 0 bases, with 8 bases remaining between them. This CDR3 region has 15 residues. Germline CDR1 is SGHTA and CDR2 is FQGTGA. CDR3 region: CASSFSPSNTGELFF. In nucleotides, the CDR3 is TGTGCCAGCAGCTTTTCCCCATCGAACACCGGGGAGCTGTTTTTT. Full variable domain (rest looked up from reference TRBV7-3 and TRBJ2-2): GAGVSQTPSNKVTEKGKYVELRCDPISGHTALYWYRQSLGQGPEFLIYFQGTGAADDSGLPNDRFFAVRPEGSVSTLKIQRTERGDSAVYLCASSFSPSNTGELFFGEGSRLTVL.

By proportion, this clone is medium-sized. The rearrangement links TRBV7-2 to TRBJ2-7; 7 bases are a match to TRBD1. Per germline, CDR1 SGHTA and CDR2 FQGNSA. J lost 3 bases, V lost 8 bases, and 7 bases had no gene match. The CDR3 has 13 residues. CDR3 bases: TGTGCCAGCGCCGGGACAGAGTTCTACGAGCAGTACTTC. Its translation: CASAGTEFYEQYF.

The rearrangement links TRBV9 to TRBJ2-1; unclear D gene. This CDR3 is built from 14 residues. From germline, CDR1 is SGDLS and CDR2 YYNGEE. The ends were cut back, 4 bases at V and 6 bases at J, with 14 bases in the middle. CDR3 nucleotide sequence: TGTGCCAGCAGCCTCGGTGAGTCTGCCAATGAGCAGTTCTTC. It specifies CASSLGESANEQFF.

The rearrangement joins TRBV11-2 to TRBJ2-7; TRBD1 matches at 9 bases. Germline V gives CDR1 SGHAT, CDR2 FQNNGV. V lost 6 bases, J lost 3 bases, and 12 bases stayed unmatched. The CDR3 contains 16 residues. The CDR3: CASRPPGTGTHYEQYF. In DNA form, the CDR3 reads TGTGCCAGCAGGCCTCCCGGGACAGGGACCCACTACGAGCAGTACTTC.

The genes are TRBV7-6 and TRBJ1-1; no clear D. Germline-derived CDR1 and CDR2 are SGHVS and FNYEAQ. CDR3 length: 14 residues. Between the trimmed V and J ends, which lost 3 bases and 1 base, there was a span of 9 bases. The CDR3 sequence: CASSLGSGNTEAFF. The CDR3 DNA reads as TGTGCCAGCAGCTTGGGAAGCGGGAACACTGAAGCTTTCTTT.

This clone appeared once. The rearrangement uses TRBV6-1 and TRBJ1-4; TRBD1 might be the D (6 bases). The CDR3 sequence is 14 residues long. The V end was cut by 4 bases, the J end by 8 bases, with 14 bases between. CDR1 and CDR2 (germline): MNHNS, SASEGT. CDR3 DNA: TGTGCCAGCAGTGCCTTTGGACAGCGCGAAAAACTGTTTTTT. Translated, it gives CASSAFGQREKLFF.

The rearrangement links TRBV7-8 to TRBJ1-2, with D possibly being TRBD1 (5 bases). Deletions cut 1 base from V and 8 bases from J, with 11 bases between. The CDR3 totals 13 residues. Germline V lookup: CDR1 SGHVS, CDR2 FQNEAQ. In DNA form, the CDR3 reads TGTGCCAGCAGCTTAGAAGGGAGGGGCGGCTACACCTTC. It encodes CASSLEGRGGYTF.

The chain couples TRBV7-2 to TRBJ2-2, with 11 bases matching TRBD2. The trim removed 7 bases at V and 5 bases at J, leaving 3 bases unmatched. In germline, CDR1 is SGHTA, CDR2 FQGNSA. The CDR3 covers 14 residues. The DNA of the CDR3 is TGTGCCAGCACGACTAGCGGGAAAACCGGGGAGCTGTTTTTT. Translated, it gives CASTTSGKTGELFF.

The chain employs TRBV5-5 and TRBJ1-2, with D hard to call. Germline V gene lookup returns CDR1 SGHKS and CDR2 YYEKEE (reference sequence). V was cut by 3 bases and J by 5 bases, with 11 bases left in between. This CDR3 is built from 13 residues. The CDR3 here is CASSSQADYGYTF. The CDR3 DNA follows: TGTGCCAGCAGCTCTCAGGCAGATTATGGCTACACCTTC. The full variable domain, in which reference TRBV5-5 and TRBJ1-2 provide the parts outside the CDR3, is DAGVTQSPTHLIKTRGQQVTLRCSPISGHKSVSWYQQVLGQGPQFIFQYYEKEERGRGNFPDRFSARQFPNYSSELNVNALLLGDSALYLCASSSQADYGYTFGSGTRLTVV.

The chain links TRBV6-5 to TRBJ2-7, with 8 positions matching TRBD1. Germline CDR1 and CDR2: MNHEY and SVGAGI. V was clipped by 6 bases and J by 3 bases; unmatched bases: 10. The CDR3 runs 15 residues. Written as DNA, the CDR3 is TGTGCCAGCAGGGGTGTCGGGACAGGCCTCTACGAGCAGTACTTC. Translated, it gives CASRGVGTGLYEQYF.

The chain has TRBV4-2 and TRBJ2-2, with TRBD2 as a possible D gene (5 bases). The V gene's germline CDR1 is LGHNA and CDR2 YNFKEQ. CDR3 length: 15 amino acids. V was shortened by 3 bases and J by 4 bases, with 12 bases between the two germline ends. CDR3 residues: CASSQSASSTGELFF. CDR3 nucleotides: TGTGCCAGCAGCCAGTCCGCTAGCAGCACCGGGGAGCTGTTTTTT.

The chain is built from TRBV11-3 and TRBJ2-7, with TRBD1 matching 9 bases. Germline CDR1 SGHNT, CDR2 YENEEA. The CDR3 length is 17 residues. V lost 2 bases, J lost 0 bases, and 8 bases stayed unmatched. DNA of the CDR3: TGTGCCAGCAGCTTACCGCTCACAGGGGGCCCCTCCTACGAGCAGTACTTC. The encoded protein is CASSLPLTGGPSYEQYF.

The chain uses TRBV6-5 and TRBJ1-5, with TRBD1 matching 9 bases. Germline V CDR1 and CDR2: MNHEY, SVGAGI. V trimming: 6 bases; J trimming: 6 bases; junction bases outside the gene matches: 6. The CDR3 loop spans 14 amino acids. This CDR3 is CASRGQGYGQPQHF. The CDR3 DNA reads TGTGCCAGCAGAGGACAGGGGTATGGTCAGCCCCAGCATTTT.

V is TRBV25-1 and J is TRBJ1-5, with a tentative D call TRBD1 (6 bases). CDR3 length equals 14 residues. The ends were cut back, 6 bases at V and 6 bases at J, with 15 bases in the middle. Germline V gene lookup returns CDR1 MGHDK and CDR2 SYGVNS. CDR3 nucleotide sequence: TGTGCCAGCAGAGCACCAGGGACATCTCAGCCCCAGCATTTT. This gives the protein CASRAPGTSQPQHF.

V is TRBV19 and J is TRBJ1-5; D is ambiguous. CDR1 LNHDA and CDR2 SQIVND come from the germline V gene (reference sequence). The CDR3 is made up of 13 amino acids. V was clipped by 3 bases and J by 6 bases, with 9 bases between them. This CDR3 is CASSIQAGQPQHF. The CDR3 DNA sequence: TGTGCCAGTAGTATCCAGGCGGGTCAGCCCCAGCATTTT.